The subject of this entry is one TCR beta chain. Its target is not known. This sample was included in a study of shared clonotypes between healthy human individuals. TCRdb keeps only in-frame clones here, not all; method: immunoSEQ multiplex PCR. The sample consists of approximately 2.3 million clones, 85% to 95% of them appearing once. From CD4+ cells came CD45RA+ naive and CD45RA-negative memory subsets. Study findings and constraints: Though the depth was large, rarefaction showed that sorted-subset sequencing was incomplete. Sequencing depth was expected to affect clonotype sharing among donors. What naive subsets generally showed was a larger estimated richness than memory subsets showed.

This clonotype was obtained from a man aged 18 to 29 in good health. Some clones in this sample may be carry-over from other donors' samples. The sample consisted of naive CD4+ T cells from PBMCs. Subset reported: CD45RA+ positively selected.

CDR3 DNA: TGCGCCAGCAGCTTAGCCCCGGGCAGCTCCATCTATGGCTACACCTTC. The encoded protein is CASSLAPGSSIYGYTF. The V gene is TRBV5-1, the J gene TRBJ1-2; no definite D call. This CDR3 is 16 amino acids long. Trimming left V 2 bases short and J 4 bases short, with 18 bases between. CDR1 and CDR2 from the germline V gene are SGHRS and YFSETQ.